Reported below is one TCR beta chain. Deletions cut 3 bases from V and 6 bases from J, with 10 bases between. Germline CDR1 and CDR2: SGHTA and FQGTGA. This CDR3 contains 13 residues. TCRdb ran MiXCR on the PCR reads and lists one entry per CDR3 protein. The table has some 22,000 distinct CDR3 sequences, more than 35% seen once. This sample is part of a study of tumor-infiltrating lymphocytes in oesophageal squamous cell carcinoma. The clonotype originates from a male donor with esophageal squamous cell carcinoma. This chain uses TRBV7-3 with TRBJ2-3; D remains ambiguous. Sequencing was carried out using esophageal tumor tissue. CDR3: CASSFSGSDTQYF. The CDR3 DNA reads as TGTGCCAGCAGCTTCAGTGGGTCGGATACGCAGTATTTT.